This TCR beta chain was observed in a study of cytomegalovirus exposure and HLA in healthy donors (dated by TCRdb to about 2017). Background on the whole study: An earlier analysis of fewer than 750 of the donors reported about 280 Gb of sequence data and 117 million unique TCR beta sequences obtained from roughly 180 million T cells. An early release that covered approximately 600 HLA-typed donors contained approximately 320 gigabases of sequencing data and tens of millions of unique TCR sequences. Of the 300 to 450 genotyped donors, 81% were placed in the genetic ancestry cluster associated with self-reported Caucasian donors. The study aimed to test whether cataloging public T cell receptors could reveal signatures of past pathogen exposure. Using immunosequencing, the study profiled T cell repertoires from 500 to 800 subjects and related those repertoires to cytomegalovirus serostatus. In addition to the first cohort of 666 subjects, a separate validation cohort of 120 different subjects was used. To predict cytomegalovirus infection status, the study combined high-throughput TCR immunosequencing, statistical association of individual TCRs with disease status, and machine learning. A later analysis re-examined previously published TCR beta repertoires from just over 650 donors and added high-resolution HLA genotyping to investigate patterns of TCR occurrence. Rather than drawing on any new phenotypic data, the later analysis identified candidate immune exposures from TCR beta sequences and the way those sequences occurred across donors. In an earlier analysis of several hundred of the donors, high-throughput TCR beta sequencing was used to judge whether each TCR beta V gene segment behaved as functional or pseudogenic. Donor age, sex, ethnicity and CMV serostatus were compiled together with the repertoire data. A later genetic analysis used genome-wide SNP genotypes for about 65% of the 666 donors, treating that subset as a discovery cohort. Every discovery cohort repertoire had been produced on one sequencing platform. HLA typing included class I and class II loci at four-digit resolution. The number of typed donors differed by locus: about 620-640 for A, B, C, DRB1 and DQB1; approximately 520 for DQA1; some 590 for DPA1; and around 490 for DPB1. Four to six DR-DQ haplotypes were handled as single units for association and clustering, since linkage in the cohort was strong. Across under 500 genotyped donors of the cohort, an average of approximately 240,000 unique TCR beta nucleotide sequences per donor were sequenced, and roughly 20% of those sequences were non-productive. Study-wide findings and limitations: In an earlier analysis of around 500 of the donors, most TCR beta V segments appeared in productive rearrangements about 90% or about 30% of the time, broadly matching IMGT annotations. In vitro tests confirmed that a few of the cytomegalovirus-associated TCR beta chains recognize cytomegalovirus antigens. In a later analysis, HLA-associated TCR beta chains showed more clonal expansion and lower generation probabilities than non-associated chains that were equally common. In a later analysis, several top co-occurrence clusters were reported to appear linked to parvovirus B19, influenza, CMV and Epstein-Barr virus. Because the 87-base-pair reads could not distinguish some IMGT-functional V segments, including TRBV6-2 and TRBV6-3, those segments were excluded. For the cohort, immune exposure information was limited to CMV serostatus. When HLA alleles, especially DR and DQ, strongly co-occurred, TCR associations were difficult to assign to individual alleles. In a later genetic analysis, fewer N-insertions in productive TCRs were reported among donors in an Asian-associated ancestry cluster than the roughly 700-donor mean. In the study, around 160 TCR beta chains were listed as associated with cytomegalovirus. Linkage disequilibrium might explain the correlated functional status among segregating V segments, but an unknown experimental factor could not be ruled out. According to a later analysis, most CMV-associated TCR beta chains appeared to be HLA-restricted, and the HLA associations seemed to be driven largely by CMV exposure. Because counts were too low, approximately 15 rarely observed V segments, including chromosome 9 orphons, were excluded from the earlier analysis of 587 of the donors. Most TCR sequences were observed very rarely across donors, whereas some public TCRs were present in many individuals. The cohort was sequenced for TCR beta chains only, and without alpha or paired-chain data the features that could be detected were limited. Because HLA typing was missing for some donors at each locus, association tests included only the typed subset. In a later analysis, TCR association rates were found to vary across HLA loci, with the most associated TCRs seen for DRB1 alleles and the fewest for HLA-C alleles. An association between a missense DCLRE1C variant and V-gene and J-gene trimming of TCR beta chains was found in a later genetic analysis and replicated in an independent cohort. In both the original and validation cohorts, the classifier was reported to diagnose cytomegalovirus status with high specificity and sensitivity. A group of highly shared sequence variants was considered likely to be a technical artifact of the sequencing pipeline. Sequencing depth was assumed to be roughly uniform across donors in the presence/absence analyses, though that assumption may not hold. A further reported finding was that TCR beta sequences accurately predicted the HLA-A and HLA-B alleles for most subjects in the first cohort. Specific HLA alleles were associated with 15,000 to 20,000 TCR beta sequences at a false discovery rate of 0.05 in a later analysis. According to the authors, the approach could potentially be generalized to other disease states and immunological phenotypes.

Taken from the germline V gene (reference sequence), the CDR1 and CDR2 loops are LNHNV and YYDKDF. The CDR3, from cysteine to phenylalanine, totals 16 residues. Only the CDR3 part of the read is kept: 48 bases, read in frame from the first base. V gives up 0 bases and J gives up 3 bases, and the segment between their germline ends measures 15 bases. A note on this clone: No cognate antigen has been identified for it. Base qualities are missing; no much larger clone stands one base away.

The receptor library was made with the immunoSEQ multiplex PCR assay. For the multiplex PCR, a mixture combining 60 forward primers for TCR Vbeta segments and 13 reverse primers for TCR Jbeta segments was used. Amplification of the CDR3 region of rearranged TCR beta genes was performed with a multiplex PCR assay on genomic DNA. On the Illumina HiSeq System, the amplified TCR beta libraries were sequenced as 87-base-pair reads. Per the original workflow: In a later analysis, roughly 80 million unique TCR beta chains were counted across the approximately 670 repertoires, and roughly 11 million of these chains were shared by at least two donors. To remove PCR and sequencing errors, raw reads were error-corrected and collapsed into unique sequences using a nearest-neighbor algorithm that merged closely related sequences. V, D and J gene segments were assigned by aligning CDR3 sequences to IMGT reference sequences. For a sequence to be retained, at least a six-nucleotide match to both a V gene segment and a J gene segment was required. A rearrangement was called productive if the CDR3 had no stop codons and remained in frame with V and J, and every other rearrangement was called non-productive. CDR3 was defined by IMGT convention, running from the second conserved V-encoded cysteine to the conserved J-encoded phenylalanine. In an earlier analysis of more than 550 of the donors, sequences lacking an unambiguous match to a single V gene segment were excluded. An earlier analysis of under 750 of the donors called V segments functional above 56.7% productive rearrangements and segregating when the between-donor standard deviation exceeded 5%. To diagnose cytomegalovirus status from the catalog of TCR beta chain sequences, a statistical classification framework was built. In a later analysis, TCR nucleotide sequences were compared against IMGT/GENE-DB human TR gene sequences so that V and J genes could be assigned. In a later analysis, CDR3 sequences and most-parsimonious VDJ recombination scenarios were assigned using the TCRdist pipeline. In a later analysis, every TCR beta chain was defined by the combination of its CDR3 amino acid sequence and its V-gene family, and reads without a unique V-gene family were dropped. In a later analysis, several hundred highly shared, low-generation-probability nucleotide sequences were removed to address suspected cross-contamination and a sequencing artifact. A later analysis calculated a clonal expansion index for each public chain from normalized within-repertoire ranks of inferred template counts. A later analysis computed generation probabilities with a VDJ recombination model fitted to out-of-frame rearrangements, and checked the results against IGoR. Hypergeometric tests were used in a later analysis to score TCR-TCR, TCR-HLA and TCR-CMV co-occurrence, with a repertoire-size bias correction applied to the TCR pairs. In a later analysis, false discovery rates were estimated by permuting HLA or CMV assignments 20 times. In a later analysis, co-occurring TCRs were grouped with DBSCAN, and TCRdist sequence similarity was added when clustering was performed within HLA-allele-positive subsets. Repertoires with fewer than 30,000 or more than 120,000 public chains were left out of co-occurrence clustering, as were five repertoires with anomalous nucleotide sharing. Not all clones reach the TCRdb copy of this immuneACCESS table, which keeps in-frame sequences only. Checked studies attribute under half of the gap to unresolved V genes and leave the rest unexplained. V and J calls and clone size are those listed in that table; D and trimming were worked out from the DNA. This sample comprises roughly 120,000 clones, roughly 68% of them detected only once. The ten largest clones add up to 4% to 4.5% of the sample.

In total, just over 650 healthy bone marrow donors made up the cohort. At the time of sampling, every cohort member was nominally healthy, though immune exposures that went unrecorded were likely present. The donor tested CMV seropositive, placing the donor among the 289 seropositive members of the cohort. Every donor gave a peripheral blood sample, and the peripheral blood mononuclear cells from that sample were used for TCR beta sequencing. Genomic DNA was extracted from the blood cell samples with the Qiagen DNeasy Blood Extraction Kit. The sequencing input was PBMCs. The chain is encoded by TRBV15 joined to TRBJ2-7, and possibly TRBD2, on 6 matching bases. The clonotype originates from a woman aged 45-60 years in good health and CMV-seropositive. The DNA sequence is as follows: TGTGCCACCAGCAGAGATTACGCGGGAAGCGGCTACGAGCAGTACTTC. This yields the protein CATSRDYAGSGYEQYF.